This T cell receptor (beta chain) was observed in a study of T cells in localized non-small cell lung cancer. Broader study findings: Higher T cell density in the blood was associated with longer overall survival, whereas higher adjacent-lung clonality associated with shorter survival. Highest T cell clonality was seen in uninvolved adjacent lung, surpassing that measured in tumor. Adjacent lung held a median approximately 50 of the top 100 tumor clones.

Using immunoSEQ multiplex PCR, the repertoire was profiled, and TCRdb retains in-frame clones only, with some absent. Of roughly 36,000 clones listed, about 89% are singletons. Comment on this clone: Its antigen is undetermined.

In germline, CDR1 is LNHDA, CDR2 SQIVND (reference sequence). V was shortened by 6 bases and J by 2 bases, with 13 bases between the two germline ends. There are 15 residues in the CDR3. This clonotype originated in a man aged 35-75 years with stage II lung adenocarcinoma. This specimen was PBMCs, taken before any cancer treatment. This chain links TRBV19 with TRBJ2-2; D unclear. CDR3 nucleotides: TGTGCCAGTAGGGGCTCGGGTTATAACACCGGGGAGCTGTTTTTT. Translating gives CASRGSGYNTGELFF.